This TCR beta chain was sequenced for a study of metastatic and nonmetastatic thyroid tumors. Study-wide context: Repertoires from blood and tumor or nodule tissue of malignant and benign thyroid patients were compared. General observations from the study: Reported TCR beta diversity, measured in blood and tumor, was significantly higher for malignant thyroid tumors than for benign nodules.

This clone was counted many times. Its antigen is not known. CDR1 and CDR2 (germline): DFQATT, SNEGSKA (reference sequence). CDR3 size: 12 residues. Trimming shortened V by 7 bases and J by 5 bases, and 15 bases separated the two germline ends. TCRdb reassembled clones from the PCR reads with MiXCR. The repertoire includes more than 50,000 clones, approximately 22% of them detected once, and about 4.1% sits in the top ten. No patient received treatment before thyroid surgery. The receptor comes from a female donor with papillary thyroid cancer or a benign thyroid nodule (not recorded which). Some clones in this sample may be carry-over from other donors' samples. The chain links TRBV20-1 to TRBJ2-7; D possibly corresponds to TRBD2 (6 bases). The sequenced sample was blood. The CDR3 nucleotides read TGCAGTGGGGACGGGACTTCCCACGAGCAGTACTTC. Protein product: CSGDGTSHEQYF.